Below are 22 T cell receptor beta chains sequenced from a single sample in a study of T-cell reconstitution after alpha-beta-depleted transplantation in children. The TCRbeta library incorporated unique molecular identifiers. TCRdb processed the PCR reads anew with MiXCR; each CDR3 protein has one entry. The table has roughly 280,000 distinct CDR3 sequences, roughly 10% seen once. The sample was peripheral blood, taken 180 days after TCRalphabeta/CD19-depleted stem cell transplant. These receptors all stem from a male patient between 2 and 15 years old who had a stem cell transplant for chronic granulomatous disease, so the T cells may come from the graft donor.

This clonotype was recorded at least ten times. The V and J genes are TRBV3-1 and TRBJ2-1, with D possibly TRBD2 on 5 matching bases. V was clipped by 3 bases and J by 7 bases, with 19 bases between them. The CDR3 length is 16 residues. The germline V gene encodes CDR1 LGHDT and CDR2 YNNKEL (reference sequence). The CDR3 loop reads CASSQVPGISGNEQFF. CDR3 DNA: TGTGCCAGCAGCCAGGTGCCCGGGATCTCGGGTAATGAGCAGTTCTTC.

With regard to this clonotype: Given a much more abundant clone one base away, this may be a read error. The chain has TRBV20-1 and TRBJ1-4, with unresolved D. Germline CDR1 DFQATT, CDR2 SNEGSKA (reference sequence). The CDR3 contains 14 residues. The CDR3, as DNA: TGCAGTGCTAGGGAGGGTGCAACTAATGACAAACTGTTTTTT. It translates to CSAREGATNDKLFF.

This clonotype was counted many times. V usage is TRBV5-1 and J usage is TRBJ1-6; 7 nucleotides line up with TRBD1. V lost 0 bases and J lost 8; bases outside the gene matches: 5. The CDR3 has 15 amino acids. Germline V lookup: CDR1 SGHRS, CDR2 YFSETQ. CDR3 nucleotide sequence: TGCGCCAGCAGCTTGGAGCAGGGGGAAGATTCACCCCTCCACTTT. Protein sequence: CASSLEQGEDSPLHF.

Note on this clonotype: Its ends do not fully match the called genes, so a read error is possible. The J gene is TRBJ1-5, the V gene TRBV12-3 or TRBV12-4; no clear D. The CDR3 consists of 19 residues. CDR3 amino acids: CACSLADFELGRWNQPQHF. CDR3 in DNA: TGTGCCTGCAGTTTAGCGGATTTTGAGTTAGGGCGGTGGAATCAGCCCCAGCATTTT.

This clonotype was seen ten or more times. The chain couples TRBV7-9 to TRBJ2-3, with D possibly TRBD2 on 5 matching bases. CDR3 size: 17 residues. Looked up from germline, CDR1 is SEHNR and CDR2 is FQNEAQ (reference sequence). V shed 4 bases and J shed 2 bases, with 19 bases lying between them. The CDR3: CASSSSTQPGNTDTQYF. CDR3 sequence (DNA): TGTGCCAGCAGCTCTAGTACCCAACCGGGAAACACAGATACGCAGTATTTT. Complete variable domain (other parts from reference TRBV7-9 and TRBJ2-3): DTGVSQNPRHKITKRGQNVTFRCDPISEHNRLYWYRQTLGQGPEFLTYFQNEAQLEKSRLLSDRFSAERPKGSFSTLEIQRTEQGDSAMYLCASSSSTQPGNTDTQYFGPGTRLTVL.

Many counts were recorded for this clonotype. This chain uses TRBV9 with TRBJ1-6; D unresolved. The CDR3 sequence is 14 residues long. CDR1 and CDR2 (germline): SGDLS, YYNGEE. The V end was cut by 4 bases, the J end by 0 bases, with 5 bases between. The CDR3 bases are TGTGCCAGCAGCCCAAGCTCCTATAATTCACCCCTCCACTTT. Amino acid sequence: CASSPSSYNSPLHF.

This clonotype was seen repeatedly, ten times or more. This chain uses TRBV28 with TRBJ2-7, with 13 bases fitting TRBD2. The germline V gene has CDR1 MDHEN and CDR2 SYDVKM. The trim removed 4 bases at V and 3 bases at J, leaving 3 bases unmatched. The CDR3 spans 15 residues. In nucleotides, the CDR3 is TGTGCCAGCAGTTCACTAGCGGGAGGGGACTACGAGCAGTACTTC. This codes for CASSSLAGGDYEQYF. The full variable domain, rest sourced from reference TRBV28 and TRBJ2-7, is DVKVTQSSRYLVKRTGEKVFLECVQDMDHENMFWYRQDPGLGLRLIYFSYDVKMKEKGDIPEGYSVSREKKERFSLILESASTNQTSMYLCASSSLAGGDYEQYFGPGTRLTVT.

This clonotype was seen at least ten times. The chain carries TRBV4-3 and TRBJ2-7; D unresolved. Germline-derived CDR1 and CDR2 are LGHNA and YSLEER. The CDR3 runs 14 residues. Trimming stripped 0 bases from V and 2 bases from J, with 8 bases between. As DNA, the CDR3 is TGCGCCAGCAGCCAAGATCTAGTGGCCTACGAGCAGTACTTC. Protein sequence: CASSQDLVAYEQYF.

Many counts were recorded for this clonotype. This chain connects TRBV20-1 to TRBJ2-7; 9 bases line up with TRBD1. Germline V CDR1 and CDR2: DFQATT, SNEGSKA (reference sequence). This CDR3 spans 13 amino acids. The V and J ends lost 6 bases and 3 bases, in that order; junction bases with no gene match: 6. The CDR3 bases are TGCAGTGCGAGCCGGGACAGGGACTACGAGCAGTACTTC. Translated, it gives CSASRDRDYEQYF.

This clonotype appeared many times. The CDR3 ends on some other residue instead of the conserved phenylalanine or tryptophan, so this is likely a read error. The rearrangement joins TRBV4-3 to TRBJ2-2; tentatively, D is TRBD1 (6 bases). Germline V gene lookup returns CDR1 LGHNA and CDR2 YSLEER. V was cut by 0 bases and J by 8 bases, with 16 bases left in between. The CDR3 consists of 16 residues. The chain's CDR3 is CASSQDDRLSRGELFI. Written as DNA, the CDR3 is TGCGCCAGCAGCCAAGATGACAGGCTTTCACGGGGGGAGCTGTTTATT.

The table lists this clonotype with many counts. As DNA, the CDR3 is TGCGCCAGCAGCTTCAGGGGCCTCTCCTACAATGAGCAGTTCTTC. This gives the protein CASSFRGLSYNEQFF. The chain carries TRBV5-1 and TRBJ2-1, with D possibly matching TRBD1 (6 bases). The CDR3 runs 15 residues. V shed 2 bases and J shed 0 bases, with 9 bases lying between them. CDR1 SGHRS and CDR2 YFSETQ come from the germline V gene.

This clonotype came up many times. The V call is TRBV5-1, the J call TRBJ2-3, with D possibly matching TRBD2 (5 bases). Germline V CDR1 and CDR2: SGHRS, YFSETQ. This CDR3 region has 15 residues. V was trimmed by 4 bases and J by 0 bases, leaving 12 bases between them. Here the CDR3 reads CASSPPSGSTDTQYF. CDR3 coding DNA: TGCGCCAGCAGCCCGCCGAGCGGTAGCACAGATACGCAGTATTTT. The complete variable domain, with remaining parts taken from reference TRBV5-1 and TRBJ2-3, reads KAGVTQTPRYLIKTRGQQVTLSCSPISGHRSVSWYQQTPGQGLQFLFEYFSETQRNKGNFPGRFSGRQFSNSRSEMNVSTLELGDSALYLCASSPPSGSTDTQYFGPGTRLTVL.

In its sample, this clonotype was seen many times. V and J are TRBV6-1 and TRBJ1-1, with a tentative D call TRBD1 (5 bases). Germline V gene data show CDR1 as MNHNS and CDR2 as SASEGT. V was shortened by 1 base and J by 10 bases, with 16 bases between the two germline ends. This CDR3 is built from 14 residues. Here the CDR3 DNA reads TGTGCCAGCAGTGAAGAGGGGACGAGGTTAGGAGCTTTCTTT. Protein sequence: CASSEEGTRLGAFF.

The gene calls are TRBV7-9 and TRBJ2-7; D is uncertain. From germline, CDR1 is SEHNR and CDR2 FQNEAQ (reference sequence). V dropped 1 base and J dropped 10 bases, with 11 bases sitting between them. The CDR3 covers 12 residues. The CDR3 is CASSLEAAVQYF. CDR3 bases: TGTGCCAGCAGCTTAGAGGCGGCTGTTCAGTACTTC.

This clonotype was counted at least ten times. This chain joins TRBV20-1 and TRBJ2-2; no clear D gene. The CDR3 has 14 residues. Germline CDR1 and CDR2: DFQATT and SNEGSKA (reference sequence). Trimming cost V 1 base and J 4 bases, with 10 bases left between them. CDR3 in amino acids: CSARALTVTGELFF. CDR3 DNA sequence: TGCAGTGCTAGAGCCTTGACCGTCACCGGGGAGCTGTTTTTT.

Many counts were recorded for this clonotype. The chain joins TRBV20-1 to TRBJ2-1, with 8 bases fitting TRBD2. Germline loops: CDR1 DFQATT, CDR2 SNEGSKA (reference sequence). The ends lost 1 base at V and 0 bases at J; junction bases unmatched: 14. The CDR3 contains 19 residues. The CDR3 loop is CSARAQLAEEANSYNEQFF. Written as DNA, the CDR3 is TGCAGTGCTAGAGCCCAACTAGCGGAAGAGGCTAACTCCTACAATGAGCAGTTCTTC.

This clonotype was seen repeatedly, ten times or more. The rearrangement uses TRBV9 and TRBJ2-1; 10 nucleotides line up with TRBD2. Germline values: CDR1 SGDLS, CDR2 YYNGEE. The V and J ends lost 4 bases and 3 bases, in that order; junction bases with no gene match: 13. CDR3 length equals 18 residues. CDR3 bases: TGTGCCAGCAGCCCCAGGATAGTAGCGGGGGGCTTCTACAATGAGCAGTTCTTC. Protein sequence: CASSPRIVAGGFYNEQFF.

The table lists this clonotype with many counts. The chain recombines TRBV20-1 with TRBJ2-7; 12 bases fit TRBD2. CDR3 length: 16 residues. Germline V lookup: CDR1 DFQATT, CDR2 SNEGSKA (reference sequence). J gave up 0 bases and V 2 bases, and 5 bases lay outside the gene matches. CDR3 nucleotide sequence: TGCAGTGCTAGAAGGCCTAGCGGGAGGGCCTCCTACGAGCAGTACTTC. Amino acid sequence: CSARRPSGRASYEQYF.

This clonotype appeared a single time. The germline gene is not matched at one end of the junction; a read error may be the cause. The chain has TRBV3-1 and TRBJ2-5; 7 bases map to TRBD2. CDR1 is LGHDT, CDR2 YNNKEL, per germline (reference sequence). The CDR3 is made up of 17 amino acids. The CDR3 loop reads CATSQHIGGRPGGTQYF. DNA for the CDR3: TGTGCCACCAGCCAACATATCGGCGGGAGACCCGGGGGGACCCAGTACTTC.

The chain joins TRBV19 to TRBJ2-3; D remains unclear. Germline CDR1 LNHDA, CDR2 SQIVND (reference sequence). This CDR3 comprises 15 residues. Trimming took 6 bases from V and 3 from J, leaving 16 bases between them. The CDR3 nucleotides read TGTGCCAGTAGAAGGGTCCACAAGACGACAGATACGCAGTATTTT. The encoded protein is CASRRVHKTTDTQYF.

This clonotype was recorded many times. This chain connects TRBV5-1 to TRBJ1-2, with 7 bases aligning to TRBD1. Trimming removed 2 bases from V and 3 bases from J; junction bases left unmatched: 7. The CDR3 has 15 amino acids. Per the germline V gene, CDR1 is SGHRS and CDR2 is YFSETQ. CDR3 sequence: CASSLRPTGDYGYTF. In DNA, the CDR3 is TGCGCCAGCAGCTTAAGGCCAACAGGGGACTATGGCTACACCTTC.

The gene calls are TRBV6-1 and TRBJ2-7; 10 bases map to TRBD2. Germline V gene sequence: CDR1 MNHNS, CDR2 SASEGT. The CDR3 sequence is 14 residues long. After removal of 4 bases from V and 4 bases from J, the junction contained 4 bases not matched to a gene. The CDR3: CASSALAGNYEQYF. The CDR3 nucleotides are TGTGCCAGCAGTGCACTAGCGGGAAATTACGAGCAGTACTTC.